Below, 27 T cell receptor beta chains from the same sample are listed, as sequenced in a study of blood T cell repertoires in COVID-19. Method: immunoSEQ multiplex PCR; TCRdb's copy keeps in-frame clones and lacks some. The sample includes about 250,000 clones, about nine tenths of them seen just once. Sequences were obtained from PBMCs or T cells enriched from blood (not recorded which). All receptors derive from a man aged 40-50 years who had recovered from COVID-19.

This chain uses TRBV29-1 with TRBJ2-1; the D is unclear. The germline gives CDR1 SQVTM, CDR2 ANQGSEA. CDR3 length: 13 residues. V dropped 6 bases and J dropped 8 bases, with 17 bases sitting between them. CDR3: CSVLRQVADEQFF. The CDR3 coding sequence is TGCAGCGTACTCCGACAAGTGGCCGATGAGCAGTTCTTC.

The chain has TRBV5-6 and TRBJ2-7; 7 nucleotides agree with TRBD2. V lost 3 bases and J lost 6; bases outside the gene matches: 12. Germline CDR1 SGHDT, CDR2 YYEEEE. The CDR3 has 15 residues. CDR3 in DNA: TGTGCCAGCAGCTCAGGACTAGTGGGAGATCTCGAGCAGTACTTC. It yields the protein CASSSGLVGDLEQYF.

This chain uses TRBV25-1 with TRBJ2-7; 7 bases align to TRBD1. The V gene end was trimmed by 7 bases and the J gene end by 2 bases; junction bases not matched to a gene: 5. The CDR3 contains 13 residues. Germline V gives CDR1 MGHDK, CDR2 SYGVNS. The CDR3 reads CASTSGTAYEQYF. CDR3 nucleotide sequence: TGTGCCAGCACCTCCGGGACAGCCTACGAGCAGTACTTC.

The chain is built from TRBV28 and TRBJ2-7; possibly TRBD2 for D (5 bases). Trimming took off 7 bases at V and 0 bases at J, with 13 bases between the two ends. From germline, CDR1 is MDHEN and CDR2 SYDVKM. This CDR3 comprises 14 residues. CDR3 in DNA: TGTGCCAGCACCCCTCGGACTCACTCCTACGAGCAGTACTTC. Translation gives CASTPRTHSYEQYF.

For the CDR3, the DNA is TGCGCCAGCAGCTTGGATCCCGGGACAGGGAGCTCCTACAATGAGCAGTTCTTC. It is translated as CASSLDPGTGSSYNEQFF. V gene TRBV5-1 combines with J gene TRBJ2-1; 9 positions match TRBD1. This CDR3 is 18 amino acids long. The ends lost 0 bases at V and 0 bases at J; junction bases unmatched: 7. Germline V gives CDR1 SGHRS, CDR2 YFSETQ.

This clone was seen once. The V call is TRBV7-8, the J call TRBJ2-3, with TRBD2 as a possible D gene (6 bases). The CDR3 extends over 15 amino acids. The V end lost 5 bases, the J end lost 5 bases, and 17 bases lay between the germline ends. The germline gives CDR1 SGHVS, CDR2 FQNEAQ. The CDR3 region has the DNA TGTGCCAGCAGCATCCGGGACTTGAGGAAAGATACGCAGTATTTT. Residues: CASSIRDLRKDTQYF.

V usage is TRBV4-1 and J usage is TRBJ1-1; TRBD1 might be the D (6 bases). V was cut by 2 bases and J by 5 bases, with 15 bases left in between. The CDR3 runs to 15 residues. Germline CDR1 and CDR2: MGHRA and YSYEKL. As DNA, the CDR3 is TGCGCCAGCAGCCAACCTGACAGGAAGGGGACTGAAGCTTTCTTT. Residues: CASSQPDRKGTEAFF.

V usage is TRBV5-1 and J usage is TRBJ1-4; D uncertain. Germline CDR1 and CDR2: SGHRS and YFSETQ. The CDR3 runs to 14 residues. V lost 9 bases and J 6 bases, leaving 18 bases between the germline ends. CDR3 sequence: CATSPGTTYEKLFF. The DNA for the CDR3 is TGCGCCACCTCACCCGGAACGACTTATGAAAAACTGTTTTTT.

V is TRBV27 and J is TRBJ2-3; TRBD2 is a possible D gene (5 bases). The germline CDR1 and CDR2 sequences are MNHEY and SMNVEV (reference sequence). The CDR3 covers 14 residues. Trimming cost V 4 bases and J 3 bases, with 11 bases left between them. CDR3 sequence reads: CASSSWGATDTQYF. CDR3 in DNA: TGTGCCAGCAGTTCTTGGGGAGCAACAGATACGCAGTATTTT.

Only one count was recorded for this clone. This sequence joins TRBV4-3 and TRBJ1-2; 9 bases agree with TRBD1. Germline V gives CDR1 LGHNA, CDR2 YSLEER. The V and J ends lost 4 bases and 7 bases, in that order; junction bases with no gene match: 16. CDR3 length: 17 residues. CDR3 amino acids: CASSPHRDRANWGGYTF. Written as DNA, the CDR3 is TGCGCCAGCAGCCCTCACCGGGACAGGGCTAACTGGGGTGGCTACACCTTC.

The chain carries TRBV3-1 (or the pseudogene TRBV3-2) and TRBJ1-5; possibly TRBD1 for D (5 bases). The CDR3 has 13 residues. Germline CDR1 is LGHDT and CDR2 is YNNKEL (reference sequence). V was trimmed by 2 bases and J by 7 bases, leaving 9 bases between them. The CDR3 sequence: CASSQQGSQPQHF. As DNA, the CDR3 is TGTGCCAGCAGCCAACAGGGAAGCCAGCCCCAGCATTTT.

The chain employs TRBV5-1 and TRBJ2-1; D might be TRBD2 (5 bases). Germline lookup yields CDR1 SGHRS and CDR2 YFSETQ. This CDR3 contains 16 residues. V lost 2 bases and J lost 0, with 12 bases in between. The CDR3 loop reads CASSLLASSSYNEQFF. The CDR3 region has the DNA TGCGCCAGCAGCTTACTTGCTAGCAGCTCCTACAATGAGCAGTTCTTC.

The chain has TRBV10-1 and TRBJ2-4; TRBD2 might be the D (7 bases). This CDR3 contains 23 residues. V was cut by 0 bases and J by 3 bases, with 33 bases left in between. Germline assignment: CDR1 WNHNN and CDR2 SYGVQD (reference sequence). DNA of the CDR3: TGCGCCAGCAGTGAGTCAAATTCGTACTTCCGGGGGGCTAAAGGTGAAGGCAAAAACATTCAGTACTTC. Protein: CASSESNSYFRGAKGEGKNIQYF.

DNA for the CDR3: TGTGCCTGGAGTTGGACTAGCGGGGGCCAGGATACGCAGTATTTT. As protein: CAWSWTSGGQDTQYF. The chain carries TRBV30 and TRBJ2-3; 13 nucleotides line up with TRBD2. Germline CDR1 is GTSNPN and CDR2 is SVGIG (reference sequence). Trimming took 2 bases from V and 6 from J; bases not matched to a gene: 5. This CDR3 spans 15 amino acids.

The DNA for the CDR3 is TGTGCCAGCAGCGGCCGGGGGGGCCCAGATACGCAGTATTTT. As protein: CASSGRGGPDTQYF. V is TRBV11-3 and J is TRBJ2-3; 8 bases align to TRBD2. Germline values: CDR1 SGHNT, CDR2 YENEEA. This CDR3 contains 14 residues. V was clipped by 5 bases and J by 4 bases; unmatched bases: 5.

This clone was found once. The chain links TRBV28 to TRBJ1-4; D gene ambiguous. This CDR3 comprises 14 residues. CDR1 and CDR2 from the germline V gene are MDHEN and SYDVKM. V gave up 6 bases and J gave up 7 bases, with 15 bases separating them. The CDR3 spells CASRPGGGGEKLFF. In nucleotides, the CDR3 is TGTGCCAGCAGGCCCGGCGGTGGAGGTGAAAAACTGTTTTTT.

The V gene is TRBV5-4, the J gene TRBJ2-1; 10 bases are a match to TRBD2. CDR1 is SGHNT, CDR2 YYREEE, per germline (reference sequence). The CDR3 contains 16 residues. The junction had 7 bases not matched to a gene; V was cut back by 4 bases and J by 3 bases. For the CDR3, the DNA is TGTGCCAGCAGCAGGATGCTAGCGGGGGACTACAATGAGCAGTTCTTC. It encodes CASSRMLAGDYNEQFF.

V gene TRBV9 combines with J gene TRBJ2-2, with D tentatively TRBD2 (6 bases). Trimming took 0 bases from V and 4 from J, leaving 10 bases between them. The CDR3 sequence is 15 residues long. CDR1 and CDR2 (germline): SGDLS, YYNGEE. In DNA form, the CDR3 reads TGTGCCAGCAGCGTAGTCGGGAGTGGCACCGGGGAGCTGTTTTTT. Amino acids: CASSVVGSGTGELFF.

This clone was observed a handful of times. CDR3 in amino acids: CSVVELAGGYNEQFF. The DNA of the CDR3 is TGCAGCGTTGTTGAACTAGCGGGAGGGTACAATGAGCAGTTCTTC. The V gene is TRBV29-1, the J gene TRBJ2-1; 13 nucleotides align to TRBD2. The CDR3 consists of 15 residues. The J segment lost 4 bases and the V segment lost 4 bases, leaving 4 bases of the junction unmatched. Germline CDR1 and CDR2: SQVTM and ANQGSEA.

The rearrangement links TRBV14 to TRBJ2-5, with D tentatively TRBD1 (5 bases). This CDR3 has 14 amino acids. The V gene's germline CDR1 is SGHDN and CDR2 FVKESK. V shed 4 bases and J shed 7 bases, with 16 bases lying between them. The CDR3 reads CASSRGHLRGTQYF. CDR3 in DNA: TGTGCCAGCAGCCGCGGACACCTAAGGGGGACCCAGTACTTC.

V gene TRBV3-1 (or the pseudogene TRBV3-2) combines with J gene TRBJ2-1, with 11 bases identical to TRBD2. Trimming took 0 bases from V and 1 from J; bases not matched to a gene: 2. The V gene's germline CDR1 is LGHDT and CDR2 YNNKEL (reference sequence). This CDR3 comprises 17 residues. The CDR3, as DNA: TGTGCCAGCAGCCAAGACCTAGCGGGGGGTTCCTACAATGAGCAGTTCTTC. It translates to CASSQDLAGGSYNEQFF.

With respect to this clone: Other DNA sequences in this specimen translate into the identical CDR3. CDR3 loop: CASSLVQGSNQPQHF. CDR3 DNA sequence: TGTGCCAGCAGCTTAGTACAGGGCAGCAATCAGCCCCAGCATTTT. The chain employs TRBV7-2 and TRBJ1-5, with D possibly matching TRBD1 (6 bases). V was cut by 1 base and J by 1 base, with 8 bases left in between. Germline-derived CDR1 and CDR2 are SGHTA and FQGNSA. The CDR3 is made up of 15 amino acids.

The V call is TRBV7-2, the J call TRBJ1-2; D remains unclear. Germline V gene data show CDR1 as SGHTA and CDR2 as FQGNSA. CDR3 length: 13 residues. V dropped 1 base and J dropped 4 bases, with 7 bases sitting between them. The CDR3 DNA is TGTGCCAGCAGCTTAGTAACAGTCTATGGCTACACCTTC. Its translation is CASSLVTVYGYTF.

The chain uses TRBV13 and TRBJ2-7, with D possibly TRBD1 on 5 matching bases. The CDR3 is made up of 16 amino acids. The germline V and J ends were trimmed by 6 bases and 2 bases, with 20 bases remaining between them. Germline V lookup: CDR1 PRHDT, CDR2 FYEKMQ (reference sequence). CDR3 loop: CASRFRGLDTTYEQYF. The DNA of the CDR3 is TGTGCCAGCAGATTTAGGGGCCTAGATACAACCTACGAGCAGTACTTC.

J is TRBJ2-7 and V is TRBV4-2, with D unresolved. There are 11 residues in the CDR3. The V end lost 6 bases, the J end lost 3 bases, and 6 bases lay between the germline ends. Per the germline V gene, CDR1 is LGHNA and CDR2 is YNFKEQ. CDR3 DNA sequence: TGTGCCAGCAGTTTTAGCTACGAGCAGTACTTC. It is translated as CASSFSYEQYF.

The chain joins TRBV19 to TRBJ1-3; a possible D gene is TRBD1 (5 bases). The CDR3 covers 18 residues. In germline, CDR1 is LNHDA, CDR2 SQIVND (reference sequence). V lost 2 bases and J 4 bases, leaving 21 bases between the germline ends. DNA for the CDR3: TGTGCCAGTAGTATAACCCCTCGGCGGAGGGGAGCCGGAAACACCATATATTTT. It specifies CASSITPRRRGAGNTIYF.

The DNA of the CDR3 is TGTGCCAGCACCCTTCAGGATGATCTGGGAAACACCATATATTTT. Translated: CASTLQDDLGNTIYF. The chain combines TRBV28 with TRBJ1-3, with unresolved D. Trimming removed 7 bases at V and 4 bases at J, with 17 bases between. Germline loops: CDR1 MDHEN, CDR2 SYDVKM. The length of the CDR3 is 15 residues.